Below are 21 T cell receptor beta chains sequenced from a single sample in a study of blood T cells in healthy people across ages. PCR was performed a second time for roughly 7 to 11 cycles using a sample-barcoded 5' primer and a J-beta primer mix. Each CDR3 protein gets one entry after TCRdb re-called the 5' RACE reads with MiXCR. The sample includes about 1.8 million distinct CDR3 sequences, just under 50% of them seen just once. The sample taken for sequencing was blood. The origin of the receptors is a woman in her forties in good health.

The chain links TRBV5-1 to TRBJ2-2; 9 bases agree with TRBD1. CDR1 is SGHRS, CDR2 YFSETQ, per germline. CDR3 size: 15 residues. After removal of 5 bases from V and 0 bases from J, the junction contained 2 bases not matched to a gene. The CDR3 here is CASSTGGSNTGELFF. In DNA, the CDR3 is TGCGCCAGCAGTACAGGGGGCTCGAACACCGGGGAGCTGTTTTTT.

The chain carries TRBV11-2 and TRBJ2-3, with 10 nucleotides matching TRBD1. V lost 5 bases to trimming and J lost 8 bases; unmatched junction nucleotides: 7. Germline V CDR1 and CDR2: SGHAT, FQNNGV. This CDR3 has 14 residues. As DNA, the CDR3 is TGTGCCAGCAGCCCCGGACAGGGGGGTTCTACGCAGTATTTT. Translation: CASSPGQGGSTQYF.

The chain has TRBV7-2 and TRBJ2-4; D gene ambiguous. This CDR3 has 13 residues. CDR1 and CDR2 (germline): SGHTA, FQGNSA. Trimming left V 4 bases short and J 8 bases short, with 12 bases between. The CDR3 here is CASSYGLIDIQYF. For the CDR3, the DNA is TGTGCCAGCAGCTATGGTTTGATAGACATTCAGTACTTC.

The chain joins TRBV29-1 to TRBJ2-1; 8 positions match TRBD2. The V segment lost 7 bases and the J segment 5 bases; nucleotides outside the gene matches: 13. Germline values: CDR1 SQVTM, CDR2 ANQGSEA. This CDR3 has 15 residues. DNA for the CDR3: TGCAGCGCCCTCGGCGGGGGACTAGGGGACAATGAGCAGTTCTTC. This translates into CSALGGGLGDNEQFF.

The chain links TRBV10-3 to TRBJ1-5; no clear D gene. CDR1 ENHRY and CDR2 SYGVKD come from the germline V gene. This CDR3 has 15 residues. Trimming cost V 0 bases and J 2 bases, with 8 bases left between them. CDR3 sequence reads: CAISESSARNQPQHF. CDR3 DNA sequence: TGTGCCATCAGTGAGTCTTCAGCCCGCAATCAGCCCCAGCATTTT.

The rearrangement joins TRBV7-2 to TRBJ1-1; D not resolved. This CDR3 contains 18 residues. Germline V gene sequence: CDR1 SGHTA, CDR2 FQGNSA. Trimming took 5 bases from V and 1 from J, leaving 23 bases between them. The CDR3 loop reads CASSGRVDPNPANTEAFF. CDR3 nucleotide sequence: TGTGCCAGCAGCGGTCGGGTCGACCCAAACCCCGCGAACACTGAAGCTTTCTTT.

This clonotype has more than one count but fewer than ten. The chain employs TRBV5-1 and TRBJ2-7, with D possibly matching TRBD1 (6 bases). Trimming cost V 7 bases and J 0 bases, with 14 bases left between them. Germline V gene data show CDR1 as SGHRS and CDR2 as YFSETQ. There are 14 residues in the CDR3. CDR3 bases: TGCGCCAGCGGATCGACAGGTGGCTCCTACGAGCAGTACTTC. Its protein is CASGSTGGSYEQYF.

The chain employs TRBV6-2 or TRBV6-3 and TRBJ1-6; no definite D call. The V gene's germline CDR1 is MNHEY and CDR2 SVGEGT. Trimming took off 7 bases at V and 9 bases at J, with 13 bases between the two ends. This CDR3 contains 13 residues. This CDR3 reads CASTGTLSSPLHF. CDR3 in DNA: TGTGCCAGCACGGGCACCTTGAGTTCACCCCTCCACTTT.

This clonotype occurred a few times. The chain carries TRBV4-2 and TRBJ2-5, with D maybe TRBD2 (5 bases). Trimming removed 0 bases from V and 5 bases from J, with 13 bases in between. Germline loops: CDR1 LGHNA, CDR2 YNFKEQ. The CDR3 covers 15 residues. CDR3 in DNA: TGTGCCAGCAGCCAAGAGTGGGAGTCAAAGGAGACCCAGTACTTC. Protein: CASSQEWESKETQYF.

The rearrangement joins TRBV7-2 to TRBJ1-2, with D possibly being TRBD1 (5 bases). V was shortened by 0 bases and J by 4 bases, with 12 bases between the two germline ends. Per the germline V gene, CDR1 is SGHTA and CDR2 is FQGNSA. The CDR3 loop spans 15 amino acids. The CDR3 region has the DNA TGTGCCAGCAGCTTAGCGAGGGGCCCCAGCTATGGCTACACCTTC. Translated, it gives CASSLARGPSYGYTF.

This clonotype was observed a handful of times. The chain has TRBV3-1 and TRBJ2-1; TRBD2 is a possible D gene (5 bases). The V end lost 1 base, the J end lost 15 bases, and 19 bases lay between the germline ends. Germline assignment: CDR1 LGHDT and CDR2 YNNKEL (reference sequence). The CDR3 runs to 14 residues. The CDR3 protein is CASSQAPSEGRRFF. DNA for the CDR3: TGTGCCAGCAGCCAAGCGCCCTCAGAGGGAAGGAGGTTCTTC.

CDR3: CASSIQGQNEKLFF. The CDR3 coding sequence is TGCGCCAGCAGCATCCAGGGGCAAAATGAAAAACTGTTTTTT. The chain couples TRBV5-1 to TRBJ1-4; tentatively, D is TRBD1 (6 bases). Germline CDR1 reads SGHRS; CDR2 reads YFSETQ. There are 14 residues in the CDR3. Trimming took 4 bases from V and 5 from J, leaving 12 bases between them.

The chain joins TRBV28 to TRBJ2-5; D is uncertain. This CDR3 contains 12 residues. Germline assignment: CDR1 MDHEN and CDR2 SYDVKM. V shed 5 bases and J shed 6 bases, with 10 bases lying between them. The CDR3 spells CASSGLGKTQYF. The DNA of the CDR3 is TGTGCCAGCAGTGGCCTTGGGAAGACCCAGTACTTC.

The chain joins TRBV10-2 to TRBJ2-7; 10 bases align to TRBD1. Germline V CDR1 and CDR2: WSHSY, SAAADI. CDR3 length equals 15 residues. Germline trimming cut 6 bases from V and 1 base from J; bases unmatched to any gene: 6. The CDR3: CASRIRTGGSYEQYF. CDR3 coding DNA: TGCGCCAGCAGAATCAGGACAGGGGGATCCTACGAGCAGTACTTC.

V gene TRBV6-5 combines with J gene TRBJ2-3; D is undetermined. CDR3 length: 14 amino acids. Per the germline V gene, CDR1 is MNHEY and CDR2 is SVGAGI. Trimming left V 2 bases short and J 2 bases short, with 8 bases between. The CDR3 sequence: CASSYQHFTDTQYF. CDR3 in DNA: TGTGCCAGCAGTTACCAACACTTCACAGATACGCAGTATTTT.

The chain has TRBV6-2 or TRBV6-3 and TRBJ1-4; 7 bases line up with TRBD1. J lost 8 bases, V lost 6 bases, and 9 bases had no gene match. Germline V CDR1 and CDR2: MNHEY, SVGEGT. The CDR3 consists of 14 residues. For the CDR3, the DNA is TGTGCCAGCAGGCGACAGGGATTCTTGGAAAAACTGTTTTTT. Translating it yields CASRRQGFLEKLFF.

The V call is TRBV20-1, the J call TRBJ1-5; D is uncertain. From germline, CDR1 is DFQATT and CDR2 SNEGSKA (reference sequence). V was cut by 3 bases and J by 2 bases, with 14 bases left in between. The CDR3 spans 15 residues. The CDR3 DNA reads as TGCAGTGCTAGTTTGACACCGGGAGGCAATCAGCCCCAGCATTTT. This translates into CSASLTPGGNQPQHF.

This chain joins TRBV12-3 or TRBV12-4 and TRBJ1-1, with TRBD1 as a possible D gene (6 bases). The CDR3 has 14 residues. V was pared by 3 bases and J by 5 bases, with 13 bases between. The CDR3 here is CASSLGGPGTEAFF. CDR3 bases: TGTGCCAGCAGTTTGGGGGGGCCGGGGACTGAAGCTTTCTTT.

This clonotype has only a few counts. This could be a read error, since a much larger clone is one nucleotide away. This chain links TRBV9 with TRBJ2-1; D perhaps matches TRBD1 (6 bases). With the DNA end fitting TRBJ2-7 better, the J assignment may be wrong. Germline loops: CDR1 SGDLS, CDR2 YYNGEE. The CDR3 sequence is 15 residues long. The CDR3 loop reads CASSPQTGSYNEQYF. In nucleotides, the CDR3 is TGTGCCAGCAGCCCCCAGACAGGCTCCTACAATGAGCAGTACTTC.

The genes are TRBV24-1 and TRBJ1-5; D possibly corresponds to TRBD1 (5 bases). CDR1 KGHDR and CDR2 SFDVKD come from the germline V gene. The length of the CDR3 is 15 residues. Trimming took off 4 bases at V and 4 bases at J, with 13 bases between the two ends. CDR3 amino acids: CATSDRRTPNQPQHF. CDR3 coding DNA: TGTGCCACCAGTGACCGCAGGACACCTAATCAGCCCCAGCATTTT.

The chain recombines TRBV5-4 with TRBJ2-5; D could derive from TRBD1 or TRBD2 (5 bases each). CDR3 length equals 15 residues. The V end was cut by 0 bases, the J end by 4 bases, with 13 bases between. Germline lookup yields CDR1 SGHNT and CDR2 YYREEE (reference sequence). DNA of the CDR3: TGTGCCAGCAGCTTGGGGGGGACCTCGCGAGAGACCCAGTACTTC. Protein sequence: CASSLGGTSRETQYF.